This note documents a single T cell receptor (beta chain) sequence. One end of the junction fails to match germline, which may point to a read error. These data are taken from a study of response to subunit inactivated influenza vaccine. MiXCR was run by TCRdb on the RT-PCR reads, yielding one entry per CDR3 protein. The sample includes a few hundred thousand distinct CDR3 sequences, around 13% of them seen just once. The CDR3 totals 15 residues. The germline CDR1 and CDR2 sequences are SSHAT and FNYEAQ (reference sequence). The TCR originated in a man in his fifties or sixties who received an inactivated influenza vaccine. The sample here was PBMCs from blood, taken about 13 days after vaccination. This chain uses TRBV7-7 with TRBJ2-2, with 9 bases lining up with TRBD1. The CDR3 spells CASSPTGGYTGELFF. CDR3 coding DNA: TGTGCTAGCAGCCCGACAGGGGGGTACACCGGGGAGCTGTTTTTT.